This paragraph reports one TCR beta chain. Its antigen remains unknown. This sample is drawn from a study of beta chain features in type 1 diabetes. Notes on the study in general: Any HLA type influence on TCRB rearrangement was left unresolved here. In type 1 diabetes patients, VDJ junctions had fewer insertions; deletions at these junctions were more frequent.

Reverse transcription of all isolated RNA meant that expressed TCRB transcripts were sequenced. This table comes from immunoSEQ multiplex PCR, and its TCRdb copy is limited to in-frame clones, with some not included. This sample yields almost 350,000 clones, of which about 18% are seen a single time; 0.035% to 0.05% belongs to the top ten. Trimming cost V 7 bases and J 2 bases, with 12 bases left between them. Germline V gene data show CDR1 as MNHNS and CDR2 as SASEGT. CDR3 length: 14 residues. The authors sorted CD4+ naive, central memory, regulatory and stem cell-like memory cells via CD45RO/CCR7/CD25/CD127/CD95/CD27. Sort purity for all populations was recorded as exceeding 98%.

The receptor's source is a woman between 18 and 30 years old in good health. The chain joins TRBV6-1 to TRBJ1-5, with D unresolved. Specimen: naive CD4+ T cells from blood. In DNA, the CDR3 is TGTGCCAGCACCTCTGGCCGGGGCAATCAGCCCCAGCATTTT. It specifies CASTSGRGNQPQHF.